Sequencing of this T cell receptor (beta chain) was carried out in a study of vaccination effects on CD4 cells after COVID-19 (dated by TCRdb to between 2020 and 2023). A note on the overall study: Participants received two doses of either the BNT162b2 or the mRNA-1273 mRNA SARS-CoV-2 vaccine. SARS-CoV-2 spike-specific CD4+ TCR repertoires were compared before and after mRNA vaccination in COVID-19 convalescent patients and in infection-naive vaccine recipients. A total of 10 COVID-19 convalescent patients and a few SARS-CoV-2-naive healthy vaccine recipients were included in the full study. In the study, cultures from other donors were sequenced using the Oncomine TCR Beta short-read assay on an Illumina iSeq 100. Study-level results and caveats: Among healthy vaccine recipients, nearly all vaccine-induced clones were SARS-CoV-2 mono-reactive, and just 1 of 255 was cross-reactive with common cold coronaviruses. Limitations of the study were the small number of convalescent patients and the absence of early post-infection timepoints. Marked clonal contraction was observed in both infection-induced and vaccine-induced clones at late post-vaccination timepoints, consistent with waning T cell responses.

Counted from cysteine to phenylalanine, this CDR3 has 20 amino acids. Only CDR3 DNA is held: 60 bases, read in frame from base 1. CDR1 is given as MGHRA and CDR2 as YSYEKL, both from the germline V gene. Trimmed from V: 1 base; trimmed from J: 0 bases; junction bases lacking a gene match: 14. Note on this clone: The specificity of this receptor is unknown. No much larger clone is present one base from it, and per-base qualities are unavailable.

The ViraFEST assay stimulated PBMC with viral peptide pools and then used TCR sequencing to identify antigen-specific CD4+ T cell clonotypes by expansion. After more than 9 days of culture, CD4+ T cells were isolated with the EasySep CD4+ T cell isolation kit. The absence of prior SARS-CoV-2 infection in healthy vaccine recipients was confirmed by negative nucleocapsid antibodies before and after vaccination. Fewer than 2.5 million PBMC per well were cultured in IMDM with 5% human AB serum, 10 IU/ml IL-2 and gentamicin, plus 10 ug/ml peptides. Half of the culture medium was replaced with fresh IL-2-containing medium on days 3 and 7. Each peptide stimulation condition was cultured in triplicate wells unless otherwise noted. PBMC were separated from whole blood using Ficoll-Paque Plus gradient centrifugation and were then either cryopreserved at -140C or used fresh. The overlapping peptide pools covered the spike proteins of SARS-CoV-2 as well as those of the common cold coronaviruses HCoV-NL63, HCoV-OC43 and HCoV-229E. The QIAamp micro DNA kit was used to extract genomic DNA from the cultured CD4+ T cells.

Libraries were constructed by the immunoSEQ multiplex PCR assay. DNA from the cultured, isolated CD4+ T cells was subjected to TCR beta CDR3 sequencing. In the source study's methods: Non-productive TCR sequences were removed, reads were trimmed to the CDR3 region, and CDR3s of at least 7 amino acids were retained. Antigen-specific clonotypes were identified with the MANAFEST web app by comparing expansion in peptide wells against reference cultures. To count as positive, a clone had to show expansion at FDR<0.05 compared with the reference and with all other wells, an odds ratio above 5, and a frequency above 0.1% in two replicate wells. Clonotypes significantly expanded in SARS-CoV-2 spike wells and in at least one common cold coronavirus spike condition were defined as cross-reactive. Levenshtein distance calculated with the stringdist R package was used to assess CDR3 similarity, and unrooted trees were constructed with ape in R 3.6.1. The immuneACCESS repertoire file appears here via TCRdb, limited to in-frame rearrangements. These files lack a portion of the clones; in checked studies, under half of the deficit traces to unresolved V genes, and the cause of the others is not known. The DNA gave D and trimming, while V, J and clone size come from that table. The sample table lists tens of thousands of clones, roughly 81% of them with a count of one. The top ten clones comprise less than 3% of the sample.

The TCR was taken from a human donor who received a COVID-19 vaccine. The receptor chain draws on TRBV4-1 and TRBJ1-4, and 7 junction bases match TRBD1. The sequencing used CD4+ T cells from PBMCs cultured with HCoV-229E spike peptides, collected before COVID-19 vaccination. In the paper's terms, the cell subset or site label means: HCoV-229E spike overlapping peptide pool stimulation. DNA sequence: TGCGCCAGCAGCCAAGGGGGAAAGGGGGCGACCCGAGCAACTAATGAAAAACTGTTTTTT. Its product reads: CASSQGGKGATRATNEKLFF.